The present entry profiles one TCR beta chain with its context. Its specific antigen is unknown. No much larger clone exists at a distance of one base, and base qualities are not known. Genomic DNA was extracted with the Qiagen DNeasy kit from unsorted PBMCs and from negatively selected CD4+ and CD8+ fractions. Amplification of TCR beta CDR3 regions was done by immunoSEQ multiplex PCR with primers that anneal to V and J segments. A synthetic immune receptor repertoire was used to minimize amplification bias, and any residual bias was removed computationally once sequencing was done. From the authors' description of their analysis: Repertoire diversity was quantified as the Shannon entropy index using custom Python scripts. Unsorted, CD4+ and CD8+ repertoires were examined separately, except in combined analyses, for which CD4+ and CD8+ sequences were merged in silico. Clonal expansion was defined as a frequency increase of at least 2-fold after treatment compared with C1D1, and clones undetected at baseline were assigned a pseudocount of 0.5. Clones with 0 or 1 copy at C1D1 were defined as singleton clones, while clones with 2 or more copies were defined as non-singleton clones. Clones expanded in unsorted samples were assigned a CD4+, CD8+ or unknown annotation through matching of protein sequences in sorted samples from the same patient. Diversity changes from C1D1 to C4D1 were tested in paired samples using Wilcoxon tests. The immuneACCESS repertoire file appears here via TCRdb, limited to in-frame rearrangements. These files lack a portion of the clones; in checked studies, under half of the deficit traces to unresolved V genes, and the cause of the others is not known. That table gives V, J and clone size, and the DNA gave D and trimming. Counted in this sample were 29,000 or so clones; about 71% of them appeared once. The ten largest clonotypes hold about 3.3% of the sample.

This sample was included in a study of PD-1 blockade in classical Hodgkin lymphoma (TCRdb year 2020). Study-wide context: Nivolumab dosing was 3 mg/kg intravenously every 2 weeks, continuing until either disease progression or unacceptable toxicity. A peripheral blood immune signature of response to PD-1 blockade in classical Hodgkin lymphoma was defined using TCR beta sequencing and CyTOF.

Broader findings and caveats from the paper: Only a single clinical trial cohort was studied, and what caused the repertoire differences, possibly disease activity or prior therapy, remained undefined. Newly diagnosed patients were reported to have lower baseline TCR diversity than healthy donors, and relapsed/refractory patients were reported to have lower baseline TCR diversity still. Trial patients achieving complete response had baseline diversity similar to newly diagnosed patients, whereas partial responders and progressors had significantly lower diversity. A significant rise by C4D1 was seen in CD4+ but not CD8+ TCR diversity (p=0.0027 vs p=0.16), with the rise being most apparent in complete responders (p=0.02). Lower diversity was seen in patients whose nivolumab began less than 1 year after ASCT, and these patients were left out of later analyses so that immune reconstitution would not confound the results.

The time point label, read with the paper, signifies: cycle 2 day 1 (C2D1) of nivolumab. Relapse after autologous stem cell transplantation had occurred in all trial patients, and cohorts A, B and C were distinguished by prior brentuximab vedotin exposure. The trial cohort included 50 to 70 patients with relapsed/refractory classical Hodgkin lymphoma, and each patient had a best overall response of complete response, partial response or progressive disease. In the multi-cohort phase II CheckMate 205 trial, trial patients received single-agent nivolumab. Best overall response was determined by an independent review committee according to the 2007 International Working Group response criteria. Trial PBMCs were obtained immediately prior to nivolumab initiation (C1D1) and on therapy at cycle 2 day 1 and cycle 4 day 1. Peripheral blood was collected in 8 mL Vacutainer Cell Preparation Tubes, from which PBMCs were isolated by centrifugation and then cryopreserved.

Trimming costs V 6 bases and J 7 bases, and their ends lie 6 bases apart. CDR1 is given as SNHLY and CDR2 as FYNNEI, both from the germline V gene. The CDR3, cysteine through phenylalanine, is 11 amino acids long. Left in the record is the CDR3 DNA by itself, 33 bases read in frame from the first base. The TCR originated in a human donor with classical Hodgkin lymphoma. This receptor chain uses TRBV2 and TRBJ1-4; no D segment can be confidently identified. The material sequenced was peripheral blood mononuclear cells (PBMCs), taken before the second cycle of nivolumab. The CDR3 region has the sequence CASRQSEKLFF. In nucleotides, the sequence is TGTGCCAGCAGACAAAGTGAAAAACTGTTTTTT.